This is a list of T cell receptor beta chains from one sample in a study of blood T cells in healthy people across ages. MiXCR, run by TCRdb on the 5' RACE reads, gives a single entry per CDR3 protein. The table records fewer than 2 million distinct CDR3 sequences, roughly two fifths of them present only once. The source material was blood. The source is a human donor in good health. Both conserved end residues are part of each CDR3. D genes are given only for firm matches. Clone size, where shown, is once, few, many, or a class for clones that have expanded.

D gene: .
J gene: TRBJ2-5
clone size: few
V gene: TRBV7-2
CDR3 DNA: TGTGCCAGCAGCCGGATTGTCGGAGAGACCCAGTACTTC
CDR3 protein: CASSRIVGETQYF

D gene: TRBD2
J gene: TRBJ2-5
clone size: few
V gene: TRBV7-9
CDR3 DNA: TGTGCCAGCAGCTTTGCCGGGGGGGAGGAGACCCAGTACTTC
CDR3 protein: CASSFAGGEETQYF

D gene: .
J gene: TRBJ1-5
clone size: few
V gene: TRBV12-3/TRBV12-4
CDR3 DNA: TGTGCCAGCAGTTTCGGGGAATCCAATCAGCCCCAGCATTTT
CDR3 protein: CASSFGESNQPQHF

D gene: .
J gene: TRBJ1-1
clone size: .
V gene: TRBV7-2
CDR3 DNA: TGTGCCAGCAGCTCTAGTGGGGGGGGACTTGAAGCTTTCTTT
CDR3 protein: CASSSSGGGLEAFF

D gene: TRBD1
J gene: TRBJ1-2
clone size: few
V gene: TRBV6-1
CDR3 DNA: TGTGCCAGCAGTCGACAGACAGGGGGAAGTCAAGGGGACTATGGCTACACCTTC
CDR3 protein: CASSRQTGGSQGDYGYTF

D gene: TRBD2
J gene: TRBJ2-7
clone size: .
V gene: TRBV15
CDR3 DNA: TGTGCCACCAGCCCGATGAGCGGGGGTATCCCCTACAATGAGCAGTACTTC
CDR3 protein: CATSPMSGGIPYNEQYF

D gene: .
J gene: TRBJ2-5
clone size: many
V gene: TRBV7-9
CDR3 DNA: TGTGCCAGCAGCCCAGGGTTGGAGACCCAGTACTTC
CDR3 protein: CASSPGLETQYF

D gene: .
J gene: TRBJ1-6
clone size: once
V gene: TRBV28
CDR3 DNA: TGTGCCAGCAGTGTCCGGCTGGGGCTAAGGGGTTCACCCCTCCACTTT
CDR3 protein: CASSVRLGLRGSPLHF

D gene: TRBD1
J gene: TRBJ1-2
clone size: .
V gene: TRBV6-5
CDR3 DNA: TGTGCCAGCAGCCGCCCGGACAGGGGTTATGGCTACACCTTC
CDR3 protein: CASSRPDRGYGYTF

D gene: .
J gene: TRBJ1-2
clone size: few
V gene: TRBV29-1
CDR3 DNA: TGCAGCGTTGAAAGGCCTGGCGGGGCAGCTTATGGCTACACCTTC
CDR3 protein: CSVERPGGAAYGYTF

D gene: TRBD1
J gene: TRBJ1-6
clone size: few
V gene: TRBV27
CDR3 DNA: TGTGCCAGCAGTTGGGACAGGGGGGATTCACCCCTCCACTTT
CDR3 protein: CASSWDRGDSPLHF

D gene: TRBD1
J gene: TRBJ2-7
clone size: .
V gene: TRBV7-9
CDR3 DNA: TGTGCCAGCAGCTTAGCAGGGGGCGGCTACGGGCAGTACTTC
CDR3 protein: CASSLAGGGYGQYF

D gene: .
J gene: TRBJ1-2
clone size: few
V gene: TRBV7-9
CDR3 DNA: TGTGCCAGCAGCTTAGACGGCAGCCATAACTATGGCTACACCTTC
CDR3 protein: CASSLDGSHNYGYTF

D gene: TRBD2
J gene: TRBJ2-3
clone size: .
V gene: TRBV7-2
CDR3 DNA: TGTGCCAGCAGCTTGAGACTAGCGGGGACAAGCACAGATGCGCAGTATTTT
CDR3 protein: CASSLRLAGTSTDAQYF

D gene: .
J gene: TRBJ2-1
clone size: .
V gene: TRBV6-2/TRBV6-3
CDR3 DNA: TGTGCCAGCCATCCCGGGGGAGATCACTCCTACAATGAGCAGTTCTTC
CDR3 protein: CASHPGGDHSYNEQFF

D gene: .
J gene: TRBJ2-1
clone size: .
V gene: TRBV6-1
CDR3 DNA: TGTGCCAGCACGCGGGGATTAGAGCAGTTCTTC
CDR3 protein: CASTRGLEQFF

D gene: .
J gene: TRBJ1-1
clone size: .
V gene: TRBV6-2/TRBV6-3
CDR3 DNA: TGTGCCAGCAGTCCGCAGGGGAGTTATAGTGAAGCTTTCTTT
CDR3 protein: CASSPQGSYSEAFF

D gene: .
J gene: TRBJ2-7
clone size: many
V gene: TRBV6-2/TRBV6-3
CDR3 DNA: TGTGCCAGCTCACGGACGGAGACCTACGAGCAGTACTTC
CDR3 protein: CASSRTETYEQYF

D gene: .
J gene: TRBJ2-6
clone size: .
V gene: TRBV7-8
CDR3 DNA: TGTGCCAGCAGCTTAGAGGCAGGAGCCTCTGGGGCCAACGTCCTGACTTTC
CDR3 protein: CASSLEAGASGANVLTF

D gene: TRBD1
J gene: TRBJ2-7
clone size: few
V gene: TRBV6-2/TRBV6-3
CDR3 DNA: TGTGCCAGCATCCTTACGTCTATTCCGGGACAGACATTCTACGAGCAGTACTTC
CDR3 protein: CASILTSIPGQTFYEQYF

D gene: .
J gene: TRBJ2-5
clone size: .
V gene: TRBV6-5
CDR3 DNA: TGTGCCAGCAGCCCACAGGGACGTATTGGGGAGACCCAGTACTTC
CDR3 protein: CASSPQGRIGETQYF

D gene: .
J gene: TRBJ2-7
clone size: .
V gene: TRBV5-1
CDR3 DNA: TGCGCCAGCAGCCCCGCGGGACAGAACACCGAGCAGTACTTC
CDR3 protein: CASSPAGQNTEQYF

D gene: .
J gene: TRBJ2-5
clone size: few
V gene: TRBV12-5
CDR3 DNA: TGTGCTAGTGGTCCCACAACATCCCGGGAGACCCAGTACTTC
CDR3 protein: CASGPTTSRETQYF

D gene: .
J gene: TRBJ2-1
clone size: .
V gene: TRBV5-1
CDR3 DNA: TGCGCCAGCAGCTTGTTTGGGGGGGCCAGCTACAATGAGCAGTTCTTC
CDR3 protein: CASSLFGGASYNEQFF

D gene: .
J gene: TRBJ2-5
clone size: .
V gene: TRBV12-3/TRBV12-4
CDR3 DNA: TGTGCCAGTGGTCGGGCGGAGACCCAGTACTTC
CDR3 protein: CASGRAETQYF

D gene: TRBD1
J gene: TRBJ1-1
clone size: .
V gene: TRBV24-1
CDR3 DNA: TGTGCCACCAGTGGGGACAGCACTGAAGCTTTCTTT
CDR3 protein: CATSGDSTEAFF

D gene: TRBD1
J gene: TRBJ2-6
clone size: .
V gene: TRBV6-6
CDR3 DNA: TGTGCCAGCAGTTACTCGTGGACAGGGTCTGGGGCCAACGTCCTGACTTTC
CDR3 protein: CASSYSWTGSGANVLTF

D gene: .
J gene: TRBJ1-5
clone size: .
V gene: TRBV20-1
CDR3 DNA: TGCAGTGCTAGAGGTATTGGGGAAGGGACTCAGCCCCAGCATTTT
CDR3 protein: CSARGIGEGTQPQHF

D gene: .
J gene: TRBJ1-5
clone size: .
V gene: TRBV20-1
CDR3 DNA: TGCAGTGCTAGAGCTCAGACCAATCAGCCCCAGCATTTT
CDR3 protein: CSARAQTNQPQHF

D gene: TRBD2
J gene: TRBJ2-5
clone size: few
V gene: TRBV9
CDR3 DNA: TGTGCCAGCAGCGTAGGAGTTAGCGGGGGTCCTGAAGAGACCCAGTACTTC
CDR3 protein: CASSVGVSGGPEETQYF

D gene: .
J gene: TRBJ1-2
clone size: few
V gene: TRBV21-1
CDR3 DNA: TGTGCCAGCAGTCTAACAGGGGGCGACAATGGCTACACCTTC
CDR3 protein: CASSLTGGDNGYTF

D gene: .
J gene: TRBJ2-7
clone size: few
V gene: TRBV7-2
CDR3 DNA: TGTGCCAGCAGCTTATTAAATTTGCGAGTCCTCCGAGTCTACGAGCAGTACTTC
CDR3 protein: CASSLLNLRVLRVYEQYF

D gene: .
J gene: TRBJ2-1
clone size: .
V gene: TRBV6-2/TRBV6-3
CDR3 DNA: TGTGCCAGCCGACCACTGTGCTCCTACAATGAGCAGTTCTTC
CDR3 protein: CASRPLCSYNEQFF

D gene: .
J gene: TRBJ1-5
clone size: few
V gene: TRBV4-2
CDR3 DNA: TGTGCCAGCAGCCAAGGTGGCGGGTACAATCAGCCCCAGCATTTT
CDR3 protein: CASSQGGGYNQPQHF

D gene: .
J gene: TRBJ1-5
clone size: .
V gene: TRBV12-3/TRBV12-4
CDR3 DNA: TGTGCCAGCTCAGTTGGCCAACCTCGTCGCGGTCAGCCCCAGCATTTT
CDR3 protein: CASSVGQPRRGQPQHF

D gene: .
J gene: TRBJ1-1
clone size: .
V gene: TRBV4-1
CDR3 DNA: TGCGCCAGCAGCCAAGATTTCCTGACGAACACTGAAGCTTTCTTT
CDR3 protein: CASSQDFLTNTEAFF

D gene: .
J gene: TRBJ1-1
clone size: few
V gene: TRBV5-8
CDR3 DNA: TGTGCCAGCAGCATACAGGGAGGAGGGACTGAAGCTTTCTTT
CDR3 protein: CASSIQGGGTEAFF

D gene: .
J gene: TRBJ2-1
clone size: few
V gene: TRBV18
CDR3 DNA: TGTGCCAGCTGCAGTCGCGCAGACGATGAGCAGTTCTTC
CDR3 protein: CASCSRADDEQFF

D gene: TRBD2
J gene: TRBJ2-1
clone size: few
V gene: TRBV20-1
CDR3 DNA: TGCAGTGCTAGAAAGCCCAGCGGGGGGGATAATGAGCAGTTCTTC
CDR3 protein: CSARKPSGGDNEQFF

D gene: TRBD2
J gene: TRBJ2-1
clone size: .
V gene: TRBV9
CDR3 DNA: TGTGCCAGCAGCGTTAGCGGGGGGCTAGGGGATGAGCAGTTCTTC
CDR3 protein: CASSVSGGLGDEQFF

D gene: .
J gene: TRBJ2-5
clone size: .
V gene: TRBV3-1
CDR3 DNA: TGTGCCAGCAGCCAAGGGTTAGAGGTTAAGTACTTC
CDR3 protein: CASSQGLEVKYF

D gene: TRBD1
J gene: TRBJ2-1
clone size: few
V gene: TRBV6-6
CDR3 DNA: TGTGCCAGCACCGACTGGACAGGGATGGATGAGCAGTTCTTC
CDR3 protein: CASTDWTGMDEQFF

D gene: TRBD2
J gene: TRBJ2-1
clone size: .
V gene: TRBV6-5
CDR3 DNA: TGTGCCAGCACCTTCGGGGGTAGCGGGAACAATGAGCAGTTCTTC
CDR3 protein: CASTFGGSGNNEQFF

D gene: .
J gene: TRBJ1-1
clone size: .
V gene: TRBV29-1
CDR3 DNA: TGCAGCGTTGTGGAGGCAGGGGAAGCTTTCTTT
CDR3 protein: CSVVEAGEAFF

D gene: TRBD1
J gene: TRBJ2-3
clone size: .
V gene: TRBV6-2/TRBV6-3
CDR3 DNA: TGTGCCAGCGCGACAGGGACCACATACGATACGCAGTATTTT
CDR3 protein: CASATGTTYDTQYF

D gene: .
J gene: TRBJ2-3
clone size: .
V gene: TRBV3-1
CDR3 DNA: TGTGCCGGCAGCCGAGGCGGCGGCACAGATACGCAGTATTTT
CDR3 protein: CAGSRGGGTDTQYF

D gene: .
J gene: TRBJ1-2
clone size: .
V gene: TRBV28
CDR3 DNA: TGTGCCACCCACGCTTCGGAACTCTTCTATGGCTACACCTTC
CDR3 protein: CATHASELFYGYTF

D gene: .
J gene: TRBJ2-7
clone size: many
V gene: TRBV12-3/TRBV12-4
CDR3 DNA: TGTGCCAGCAGCTTACGGGTCCCCTACGAGCAGTACTTC
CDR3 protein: CASSLRVPYEQYF

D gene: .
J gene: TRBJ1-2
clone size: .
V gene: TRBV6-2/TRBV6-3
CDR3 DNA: TGTGCCAGCAGTTACCTACAGGGAATCTATGGCTACACCTTC
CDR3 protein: CASSYLQGIYGYTF

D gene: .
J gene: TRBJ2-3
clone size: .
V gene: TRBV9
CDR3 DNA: TGTGCCAGCAGCGCCACTAACCGCGGGACGCAGTATTTT
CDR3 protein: CASSATNRGTQYF

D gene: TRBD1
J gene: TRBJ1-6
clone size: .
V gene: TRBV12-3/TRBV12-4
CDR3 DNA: TGTGCCAGCAGAAGGGGGCGGGGTAATTCACCCCTCCACTTT
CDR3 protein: CASRRGRGNSPLHF